Listed below are T cell receptor beta chains from one sample, sequenced in a study of patients and donors after allogeneic stem cell transplantation. Using its own MiXCR run on the RT-PCR reads, TCRdb lists one record per CDR3 protein. The sample includes about a million distinct CDR3 sequences, roughly 18% of them seen just once. The sample consisted of blood, either unsorted or a sorted T cell fraction (not recorded which). All receptors come from a human donor who was either an allogeneic HSCT recipient or a stem cell or donor lymphocyte infusion donor (not recorded which). It is not recorded whose cells these are; they may come from a transplant donor. Each CDR3 is given with its conserved first and last residue. Each record gives: V gene, CDR3 protein.

v_gene: TRBV10-3
CDR3aa: CAISEQQETQYF

v_gene: TRBV6-1
CDR3aa: CASRLLGSSYNSPLHF

v_gene: TRBV10-3
CDR3aa: CAISREGQETQYF

v_gene: TRBV4-1
CDR3aa: CASSQQAILEKLFF

v_gene: TRBV24-1
CDR3aa: CATAPAENTEAFF

v_gene: TRBV15
CDR3aa: CATSRQGAHGYTF

v_gene: TRBV5-1
CDR3aa: CASRPGSSKNIQYF

v_gene: TRBV24-1
CDR3aa: CATSDTTGRGYTF

v_gene: TRBV5-1
CDR3aa: CASSLRLSTGELFF

v_gene: TRBV6-6
CDR3aa: CASGDGQNTEAFF

v_gene: TRBV20-1
CDR3aa: CSAAGGAGANVLTF

v_gene: TRBV4-2
CDR3aa: CASNEVPPGRASYNEQFF

v_gene: TRBV20-1
CDR3aa: CSARDQGFGTLNTGELFF